The source of this T cell receptor beta chain is a study of blood T cell repertoires in COVID-19. Germline assignment: CDR1 SGHRS and CDR2 YFSETQ. V shed 3 bases, J shed 11 bases, and the junction held 16 bases outside the gene matches. The CDR3 contains 15 residues. This clone was seen once. Sequencing used immunoSEQ multiplex PCR; TCRdb keeps in-frame clones, though not all of them. The profile covers under 300,000 clones, with around 85% appearing a single time and over 1.1% taken by the ten largest. The V and J genes are TRBV5-1 and TRBJ1-1; TRBD1 matches 7 bases. Source material: peripheral blood. The TCR originated in a human donor with COVID-19, enrolled during active disease. The donor label of this sample is uncertain. The CDR3 DNA sequence: TGCGCCAGCAGCTCTTCGGTAGACAGGGCGGGAAGTGCTTTCTTT. This translates into CASSSSVDRAGSAFF.